Listed below are T cell receptor beta chains from one sample, sequenced in a study of T cells expressing NK-cell markers. Each CDR3 protein gets one entry in TCRdb, which reprocessed the 5' RACE reads and gives no DNA. Seen in this sample are 150,000 to 200,000 distinct CDR3 sequences; the ten most common clones hold 20% to 25%. The sequenced material came from blood T cells: a sorted CD56 or NKG2C T cell subset, CD4+ or CD8+ T cells, or bulk PBMC T cells (not recorded which). The source of these receptors is a man between 18 and 69 years old in good health. Both conserved end residues are part of each CDR3. Each record gives: V gene, CDR3 length, J gene, CDR3 protein.

>TRBV5-6|13|TRBJ2-7
CASSSFGSYEQYF
>TRBV27|14|TRBJ2-7
CASSSHRDSNEQYF
>TRBV19|14|TRBJ1-1
CASSPPGTNTEAFF
>TRBV15|15|TRBJ2-5
CATSRDLGSQETQYF
>TRBV7-8|17|TRBJ2-3
CASSLAPGTGGGDTQYF
>TRBV11-2|15|TRBJ2-4
CASSPGGTPTNIQYF
>TRBV24-1|13|TRBJ1-2
CATSGAADPGYTF
>TRBV25-1|13|TRBJ2-3
CASRTTNTDTQYF
>TRBV3-1|15|TRBJ2-7
CASSQAPGTGYEQYF
>TRBV5-6|12|TRBJ2-1
CASVAGGNEQFF
>TRBV29-1|12|TRBJ1-2
CSVVRDYYGYTF
>TRBV7-9|16|TRBJ2-1
CASSLGWGALYNEQFF
>TRBV6-1|15|TRBJ2-3
CASRGLAGSPDTQYF
>TRBV20-1|16|TRBJ1-6
CSARGDSSSYNSPLHF
>TRBV5-1|15|TRBJ2-5
CASSTEPGPQETQYF
>TRBV25-1|14|TRBJ2-1
CASRVPGQGHEQFF
>TRBV12-5|12|TRBJ2-7
CASVPESRWQYF
>TRBV4-1|15|TRBJ2-1
CASSWGFSSYNEQFF
>TRBV29-1|15|TRBJ2-7
CSVEDLRGLEYEQYF
>TRBV6-1|14|TRBJ2-5
CASNQRGGRETQYF
>TRBV5-1|16|TRBJ2-5
CASSPATQGAGETQYF
>TRBV2|18|TRBJ2-3
CASSEAPGGGLFTDTQYF
>TRBV7-2|15|TRBJ1-4
CASSARFPTNEKLFF
>TRBV9|15|TRBJ2-3
CASSVGGTAGDTQYF
>TRBV5-8|16|TRBJ2-1
CASSFYSSRVGNEQFF
>TRBV25-1|12|TRBJ1-2
CASSDFLSGYTF
>TRBV4-2|15|TRBJ2-7
CASSQEAGGGYEQYF
>TRBV12-3/TRBV12-4|14|TRBJ1-1
CASSERRADTEAFF
>TRBV7-7|14|TRBJ2-5
CASSFSSSSETQYF
>TRBV20-1|14|TRBJ2-3
CSARVSGEGDTQYF
>TRBV7-2|17|TRBJ2-1
CASSLPGQGETYNEQFF
>TRBV15|16|TRBJ2-2
CATSIGQGILTGELFF
>TRBV4-1|15|TRBJ2-2
CASSPQGLGTGELFF
>TRBV28|18|TRBJ2-1
CASSLTLAGDPNHNEQFF
>TRBV7-9|15|TRBJ2-1
CASSLGGGGFYEQFF
>TRBV7-6|16|TRBJ2-7
CASSPLGQGGTYEQYF
>TRBV4-2|16|TRBJ2-3
CASSQDLGLATDTQYF
>TRBV5-4|14|TRBJ2-7
CASSPGPTPNEQYF
>TRBV6-4|12|TRBJ2-7
CASKGLAYEQYF
>TRBV6-5|16|TRBJ1-6
CASSYSPTLSSSPLHF
>TRBV7-6|15|TRBJ1-6
CASSSGTGLNSPLHF
>TRBV7-9|16|TRBJ2-7
CASSFPPQGLPYEQYF
>TRBV12-3/TRBV12-4|14|TRBJ1-5
CASRGAGGNQPQHF
>TRBV27|13|TRBJ2-1
CASSPRAINEQFF
>TRBV6-1|12|TRBJ1-1
CASSAVGPEAFF
>TRBV6-5|16|TRBJ2-1
CASSYGSGGAVDEQFF